This TCR beta chain was profiled in a study of T cells in Graves' hyperthyroidism and ophthalmopathy. V gave up 1 base and J gave up 2 bases; unmatched junction bases: 3. The CDR3 is 16 amino acids. Germline CDR1 is LGHDT and CDR2 is YNNKEL (reference sequence). Ophthalmopathy patients showed a Clinical Activity Score of at least 3, NOSPECS grade of at least 4 and duration under 3 months. RNA transcripts served as the template for amplifying TCR beta CDR3 regions. Initially, a first-round RT-PCR of the TCR CDR3 employed the HTBI primer set. TCRdb re-analysed the multiplex PCR reads in MiXCR, keeping a single row per CDR3 protein. The sample contains nearly 600,000 distinct CDR3 sequences, 11% to 15% of which appear only once. Many counts were recorded for this clonotype.

The sequenced material came from blood. This TCR came from a young woman with Graves' ophthalmopathy. The chain carries TRBV3-1 and TRBJ2-4; 9 nucleotides match TRBD1. CDR3 sequence (DNA): TGTGCCAGCAGCCAAGGGGACAGGGCGACCAAAAACATTCAGTACTTC. This translates into CASSQGDRATKNIQYF.